This entry lists 13 T cell receptor beta chains sequenced from one sample in a study of T cells in Graves' hyperthyroidism and ophthalmopathy. TCR beta CDR3 regions were amplified from RNA. Using the HTBI primer set, a first-round RT-PCR was run on the TCR CDR3. TCRdb analysed the multiplex PCR reads with MiXCR anew, one entry per CDR3 protein. The sample comprises approximately 640,000 distinct CDR3 sequences, nearly 45% of which are singletons, and approximately 7.2% rests with the top ten. Sequencing used peripheral blood or thyroid tissue (not recorded which). Receptor source: an adult man with Graves' disease, either hyperthyroidism or ophthalmopathy (not recorded which).

The table lists this clonotype with a few counts. The chain has TRBV6-5 and TRBJ2-7, with 8 nucleotides matching TRBD1. This CDR3 has 13 amino acids. Germline V gives CDR1 MNHEY, CDR2 SVGAGI. Trimming at V came to 10 bases and at J to 6 bases, leaving 11 bases not matched to a gene. CDR3 nucleotide sequence: TGTGCCACCACGGACAGGGTGGACGGCGAGCAGTACTTC. It codes for CATTDRVDGEQYF.

The chain joins TRBV29-1 to TRBJ2-7, with D possibly TRBD1 on 7 matching bases. Germline CDR1 SQVTM, CDR2 ANQGSEA. The V and J ends lost 1 base and 6 bases respectively, with 16 bases between them. The CDR3 extends over 14 amino acids. DNA of the CDR3: TGCAGCGTTGAAGGGGCAGGGGGGCGGGTCGAGCAGTACTTC. Amino acids: CSVEGAGGRVEQYF.

Concerning this clonotype: Here the CDR3 omits its conserved ending phenylalanine or tryptophan, so a read error is the likely source. This chain links TRBV29-1 with TRBJ1-3, with a tentative D call TRBD1 (6 bases). Germline lookup yields CDR1 SQVTM and CDR2 ANQGSEA. This CDR3 is 12 amino acids long. V lost 4 bases, J lost 2 bases, and 6 bases lay in between. CDR3 nucleotide sequence: TGCAGCGTTGCAGGGGCTGGAAACACCATATATTCT. The encoded protein is CSVAGAGNTIYS.

The chain joins TRBV2 to TRBJ1-2, with 7 nucleotides matching TRBD1. The CDR3 covers 16 residues. Trimming cost V 6 bases and J 1 base; bases outside gene matches: 11. Germline V CDR1 and CDR2: SNHLY, FYNNEI. CDR3 sequence reads: CASSSRDSRLNYGYTF. The DNA for the CDR3 is TGTGCCAGCAGCTCCCGGGACAGCCGCCTTAACTATGGCTACACCTTC.

About this clonotype: With a much larger clone just one base away, this may be a read error. The CDR3 DNA is TGCAGTGCTAGGGACACAATGGAAGAGGCCCAGTACTTC. This encodes CSARDTMEEAQYF. J is TRBJ2-5 and V is TRBV20-1; a possible D gene is TRBD1 (5 bases). Germline CDR1 reads DFQATT; CDR2 reads SNEGSKA (reference sequence). The CDR3 totals 13 residues.

This clonotype was observed a few times. The chain couples TRBV7-8 to TRBJ2-7; a weak D match, TRBD1 (6 bases). Germline CDR1 SGHVS, CDR2 FQNEAQ. V lost 3 bases to trimming and J lost 5 bases, with 11 bases between them. The CDR3 covers 13 residues. The CDR3 sequence: CASSFRQDDEQYF. The DNA for the CDR3 is TGTGCCAGCAGCTTCCGACAGGACGACGAGCAGTACTTC. Complete variable domain (other parts from reference TRBV7-8 and TRBJ2-7): GAGVSQSPRYKVAKRGQDVALRCDPISGHVSLFWYQQALGQGPEFLTYFQNEAQLDKSGLPSDRFFAERPEGSVSTLKIQRTQQEDSAVYLCASSFRQDDEQYFGPGTRLTVT.

About this clonotype: This may arise from a read error, as a much more abundant clone is one base away. This rearrangement joins TRBV5-1 to TRBJ1-6, with 8 bases identical to TRBD1. Germline CDR1 reads SGHRS; CDR2 reads YFSETQ. The length of the CDR3 is 15 residues. J was trimmed by 9 bases and V by 4 bases; bases with no gene match: 9. The CDR3 loop is CASSREGQASSPLHF. For the CDR3, the DNA is TGCGCCAGCAGCAGGGAGGGACAGGCGAGTTCACCCCTCCACTTT. The complete variable domain, with remaining parts taken from reference TRBV5-1 and TRBJ1-6, reads KAGVTQTPRYLIKTRGQQVTLSCSPISGHRSVSWYQQTPGQGLQFLFEYFSETQRNKGNFPGRFSGRQFSNSRSEMNVSTLELGDSALYLCASSREGQASSPLHFGNGTRLTVT.

This clonotype was recorded a few times. This sequence joins TRBV2 and TRBJ1-1; possibly TRBD1 for D (6 bases). The CDR3 consists of 14 residues. Germline CDR1 and CDR2: SNHLY and FYNNEI. Trimming removed 2 bases at V and 3 bases at J, with 10 bases between. DNA of the CDR3: TGTGCCAGCAGTGAAAAGGGACAAGACACTGAAGCTTTCTTT. Protein: CASSEKGQDTEAFF. Full variable domain (outside the CDR3, taken from reference TRBV2 and TRBJ1-1): EPEVTQTPSHQVTQMGQEVILRCVPISNHLYFYWYRQILGQKVEFLVSFYNNEISEKSEIFDDQFSVERPDGSNFTLKIRSTKLEDSAMYFCASSEKGQDTEAFFGQGTRLTVV.

The chain combines TRBV7-3 with TRBJ2-7; D not resolved. CDR1 and CDR2 (germline): SGHTA, FQGTGA. Trimming stripped 5 bases from V and 0 bases from J, with 14 bases between. The CDR3 contains 15 residues. CDR3 DNA sequence: TGTGCCAGCAGCGTTGTACCCAGGAGCTCCTACGAGCAGTACTTC. This codes for CASSVVPRSSYEQYF. The entire variable domain, with the rest obtained from reference TRBV7-3 and TRBJ2-7, is as follows: GAGVSQTPSNKVTEKGKYVELRCDPISGHTALYWYRQSLGQGPEFLIYFQGTGAADDSGLPNDRFFAVRPEGSVSTLKIQRTERGDSAVYLCASSVVPRSSYEQYFGPGTRLTVT.

For this clonotype: Possible read error: a much larger clone is one base away. The chain couples TRBV20-1 to TRBJ2-7, with 7 bases aligning to TRBD2. This CDR3 spans 14 amino acids. Germline values: CDR1 DFQATT, CDR2 SNEGSKA (reference sequence). With V trimmed by 3 bases and J by 3 bases, 8 bases remained unmatched. The CDR3 protein is CSASGQGGGYEQYF. The DNA for the CDR3 is TGCAGTGCTAGTGGGCAGGGCGGGGGCTACGAGCAGTACTTC.

As regards this clonotype: This clone may be a read error of a much larger clone one base away. This sequence joins TRBV5-1 and TRBJ1-1; D gene ambiguous. This CDR3 spans 11 amino acids. Germline lookup yields CDR1 SGHRS and CDR2 YFSETQ. CDR3 bases: TGCGCCAGCATCGAAGGCACTGGAGCTTTCTTT. This sequence encodes CASIEGTGAFF.

The sample holds a few counts of this clonotype. The V call is TRBV14, the J call TRBJ2-5; no definite D call. Germline values: CDR1 SGHDN, CDR2 FVKESK. Between the trimmed V and J ends, which lost 0 bases and 2 bases, there was a span of 7 bases. The CDR3 length is 14 residues. The CDR3 region has the DNA TGTGCCAGCAGCCAAGAGGCAGTACAAGAGACCCAGTACTTC. It codes for CASSQEAVQETQYF. The full variable domain, rest sourced from reference TRBV14 and TRBJ2-5, is EAGVTQFPSHSVIEKGQTVTLRCDPISGHDNLYWYRRVMGKEIKFLLHFVKESKQDESGMPNNRFLAERTGGTYSTLKVQPAELEDSGVYFCASSQEAVQETQYFGPGTRLLVL.

This clonotype showed up just a few times. The J gene is TRBJ1-4, the V gene TRBV7-9, with D unclear. There are 16 residues in the CDR3. Germline V gene lookup returns CDR1 SEHNR and CDR2 FQNEAQ (reference sequence). V lost 5 bases and J lost 7, with 20 bases in between. The DNA of the CDR3 is TGTGCCAGCAGCCAAGACGGCAGGAGAACCTCTGAAAAACTGTTTTTT. It translates to CASSQDGRRTSEKLFF.